This TCR beta chain was sequenced in a study of cytomegalovirus exposure and HLA in healthy donors. The table lists this clone with a count of one. The CDR3 is 14 residues long. In germline, CDR1 is SGHVS, CDR2 FQNEAQ. Trimming took 0 bases from V and 10 from J, leaving 10 bases between them. Primers included in the PCR were 60 Vbeta and 13 Jbeta primers. Clones were read by immunoSEQ multiplex PCR, and TCRdb kept only the in-frame ones, dropping some. The profile covers more than 100,000 clones, with roughly 78% appearing a single time and 1% taken by the ten largest. Sequenced input: PBMCs. The chain couples TRBV7-8 to TRBJ1-6; D is ambiguous. This sequence was found in a man aged 40-49 years in good health and CMV-seronegative. CDR3 protein: CASSLASTWSPLHF. For the CDR3, the DNA is TGTGCCAGCAGCTTAGCTAGCACCTGGTCACCCCTCCACTTT.